This T cell receptor (beta chain) derives from a study of shared clonotypes between healthy human individuals. Only in-frame clones appear in the TCRdb table, and some are missing; sequencing was by immunoSEQ multiplex PCR. The repertoire holds hundreds of thousands of clones, with 97% as singletons. The CDR3 length is 15 residues. Germline V gene sequence: CDR1 MNHNS, CDR2 SASEGT. Between the trimmed V and J ends, which lost 7 bases and 4 bases, there was a span of 20 bases. The study, taken as a whole, reports: Though the depth was large, rarefaction showed that sorted-subset sequencing was incomplete.

On this clone: Its antigen remains unknown.

This receptor was obtained from a woman aged 30 to 39 in good health. Sequencing input: naive CD4+ T cells sorted from blood. As for subset: CD45RA+ positively selected. The chain has TRBV6-1 and TRBJ2-7; D is unresolved. The CDR3 reads CASTQPPSSLYEQYF. CDR3 bases: TGTGCCAGCACCCAGCCCCCGAGTTCCCTATACGAGCAGTACTTC.